These 8 T cell receptor beta chains came from one sample sequenced in a study of cytomegalovirus exposure and HLA in healthy donors. A multiplex PCR was run with 60 Vbeta primers and 13 Jbeta primers. The repertoire was sequenced with immunoSEQ multiplex PCR; TCRdb's copy has only in-frame clones and lacks some. This table holds some 150,000 clones, about 80% found once. What was sequenced was PBMCs. These receptors all stem from a woman aged 50 to 60 in good health and CMV-seropositive.

V and J are TRBV5-6 and TRBJ2-3; D is undetermined. V dropped 1 base and J dropped 3 bases, with 9 bases sitting between them. Germline values: CDR1 SGHDT, CDR2 YYEEEE. This CDR3 has 14 amino acids. CDR3 in amino acids: CASSLRLVTDTQYF. CDR3 in DNA: TGTGCCAGCAGCTTGCGTCTAGTAACAGATACGCAGTATTTT. Supplemented by reference TRBV5-6 and TRBJ2-3, the full variable domain reads DAGVTQSPTHLIKTRGQQVTLRCSPKSGHDTVSWYQQALGQGPQFIFQYYEEEERQRGNFPDRFSGHQFPNYSSELNVNALLLGDSALYLCASSLRLVTDTQYFGPGTRLTVL.

V gene TRBV18 combines with J gene TRBJ1-5, with D hard to call. V lost 5 bases and J 3 bases, leaving 8 bases between the germline ends. This CDR3 is 13 amino acids long. CDR1 is KGHSH and CDR2 is LQKENI in the germline V gene. CDR3 in amino acids: CASSGQVNQPQHF. Written as DNA, the CDR3 is TGTGCCAGCTCAGGTCAGGTCAATCAGCCCCAGCATTTT. Based on the CDR3 plus reference TRBV18 and TRBJ1-5, the full variable domain is NAGVMQNPRHLVRRRGQEARLRCSPMKGHSHVYWYRQLPEEGLKFMVYLQKENIIDESGMPKERFSAEFPKEGPSILRIQQVVRGDSAAYFCASSGQVNQPQHFGDGTRLSIL.

This clone has a single count. The chain has TRBV7-6 and TRBJ1-5; the D is unclear. The V end lost 1 base, the J end lost 2 bases, and 9 bases lay between the germline ends. Germline V gene sequence: CDR1 SGHVS, CDR2 FNYEAQ. The CDR3 sequence is 15 residues long. This CDR3 reads CASSLGIRCNQPQHF. Here the CDR3 DNA reads TGTGCCAGCAGCTTAGGAATTCGGTGCAATCAGCCCCAGCATTTT.

The J gene is TRBJ1-6, the V gene TRBV4-1; maybe TRBD1 (5 bases). V was shortened by 0 bases and J by 7 bases, with 13 bases between the two germline ends. From germline, CDR1 is MGHRA and CDR2 YSYEKL. The CDR3 runs to 16 residues. The CDR3, as DNA: TGCGCCAGCAGCCAAGATAGTTCAGGGAGGAATTCACCCCTCCACTTT. Protein: CASSQDSSGRNSPLHF.

The chain couples TRBV5-8 to TRBJ2-3; 7 nucleotides line up with TRBD1. The CDR3 is 15 amino acids. Germline V CDR1 and CDR2: SGHTS, YDEGEE. The V gene end was trimmed by 5 bases and the J gene end by 3 bases; junction bases not matched to a gene: 9. CDR3 region: CASSTGTESTDTQYF. The CDR3 DNA reads as TGTGCCAGCAGTACCGGGACAGAATCAACAGATACGCAGTATTTT.

The CDR3 DNA sequence: TGTGCCACAAAAGGCGGGGCGGACAATCAGCCCCAGCATTTT. Translated: CATKGGADNQPQHF. V usage is TRBV10-3 and J usage is TRBJ1-5; maybe TRBD1 (5 bases). V shed 10 bases and J shed 3 bases, with 16 bases lying between them. The CDR3 contains 14 residues. Germline V lookup: CDR1 ENHRY, CDR2 SYGVKD.

In DNA, the CDR3 is TGTGCCAGCAGTTCAAGGACAGGAGGGAATTCACCCCTCCACTTT. Protein sequence: CASSSRTGGNSPLHF. This chain links TRBV27 with TRBJ1-6; 7 bases align to TRBD1. The CDR3 spans 15 residues. Germline CDR1 is MNHEY and CDR2 is SMNVEV (reference sequence). The V gene end was trimmed by 4 bases and the J gene end by 7 bases; junction bases not matched to a gene: 7.

This clone was detected only once. The same CDR3 also results from other DNA sequences found in this sample. J is TRBJ2-3 and V is TRBV11-2; 9 bases agree with TRBD2. In germline, CDR1 is SGHAT, CDR2 FQNNGV. J gave up 7 bases and V 3 bases, and 11 bases lay outside the gene matches. The CDR3 extends over 16 amino acids. The CDR3 loop reads CASSLDWGTSRYTQYF. In DNA form, the CDR3 reads TGTGCCAGCAGCTTGGATTGGGGGACTAGCCGATATACGCAGTATTTT.